A single TCR beta chain is shown here with its context. The length of the CDR3 is 17 residues. The germline V gene has CDR1 SGHRS and CDR2 YFSETQ. V lost 0 bases, J lost 3 bases, and 13 bases lay in between. Clones were sequenced by immunoSEQ multiplex PCR, and TCRdb holds only the in-frame ones, with some missing. Of about 1 million clones in the sample, around 74% were seen once. The data stem from a study of shared clonotypes between healthy human individuals. Sequencing input: memory CD4+ T cells sorted from blood. Subset here: CD45RA-negative fraction. This rearrangement joins TRBV5-1 to TRBJ1-6; D perhaps matches TRBD1 (6 bases). The TCR was taken from a man aged 18 to 35 in good health. CDR3 in DNA: TGCGCCAGCAGCTTGGTAGGAGGGGGATTCTATAATTCACCCCTCCACTTT. Its translation: CASSLVGGGFYNSPLHF.